This T cell receptor beta chain stems from a study of cytomegalovirus exposure and HLA in healthy donors. Study findings and constraints: Solely CMV serostatus was available to characterize immune exposure.

Regarding this clone: The antigen is undetermined.

Primers for the PCR totalled 60 Vbeta and 13 Jbeta. Assay: immunoSEQ multiplex PCR; the TCRdb copy retains only in-frame clones and omits some. The sample gives around 210,000 clones, roughly 84% of which show up once; roughly 0.24% is in the top ten. The sample consisted of PBMCs. This TCR was recovered from a girl aged 2-10 years in good health and CMV-seronegative.

CDR3 region: CSVGSTLAKNIQYF. The CDR3 DNA follows: TGCAGCGTTGGCAGTACGCTAGCCAAAAACATTCAGTACTTC. V and J are TRBV29-1 and TRBJ2-4; D not certain. The germline V and J ends were trimmed by 4 bases and 0 bases, with 10 bases remaining between them. This CDR3 contains 14 residues. From germline, CDR1 is SQVTM and CDR2 ANQGSEA.